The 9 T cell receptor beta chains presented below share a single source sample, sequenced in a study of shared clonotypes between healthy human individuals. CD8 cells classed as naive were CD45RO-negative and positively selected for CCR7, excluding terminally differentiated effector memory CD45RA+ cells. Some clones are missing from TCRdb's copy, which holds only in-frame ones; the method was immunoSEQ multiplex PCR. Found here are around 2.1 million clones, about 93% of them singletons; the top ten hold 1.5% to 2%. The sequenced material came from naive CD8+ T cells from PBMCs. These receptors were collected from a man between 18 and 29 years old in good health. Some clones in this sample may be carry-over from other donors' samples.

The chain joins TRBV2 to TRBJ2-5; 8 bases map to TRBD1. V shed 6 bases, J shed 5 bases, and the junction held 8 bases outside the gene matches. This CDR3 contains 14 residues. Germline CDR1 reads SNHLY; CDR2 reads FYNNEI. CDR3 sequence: CASSLGTGGETQYF. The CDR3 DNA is TGTGCCAGCAGCCTGGGGACAGGAGGGGAGACCCAGTACTTC.

The DNA for the CDR3 is TGTGCCAGCAGCCAATCAGGGTCGGGGTGGGGCAATCAGCCCCAGCATTTT. Translating gives CASSQSGSGWGNQPQHF. The chain has TRBV16 and TRBJ1-5, with D unclear. The germline V gene has CDR1 KGHSY and CDR2 FQNENV. The CDR3 loop spans 17 amino acids. V lost 0 bases, J lost 2 bases, and 14 bases lay in between.

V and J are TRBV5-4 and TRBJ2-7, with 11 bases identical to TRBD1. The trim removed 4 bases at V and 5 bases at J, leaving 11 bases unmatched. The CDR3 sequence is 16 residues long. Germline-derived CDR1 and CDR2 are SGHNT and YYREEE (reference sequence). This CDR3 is CASSPGTGGSGDEQYF. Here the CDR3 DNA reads TGTGCCAGCAGCCCGGGGACAGGGGGGTCGGGGGACGAGCAGTACTTC.

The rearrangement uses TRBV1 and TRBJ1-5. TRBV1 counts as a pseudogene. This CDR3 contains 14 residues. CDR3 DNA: TGCACCAGCAGCCAAGCCGGGGGCAATCAGCCCCAGCATTTT. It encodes CTSSQAGGNQPQHF.

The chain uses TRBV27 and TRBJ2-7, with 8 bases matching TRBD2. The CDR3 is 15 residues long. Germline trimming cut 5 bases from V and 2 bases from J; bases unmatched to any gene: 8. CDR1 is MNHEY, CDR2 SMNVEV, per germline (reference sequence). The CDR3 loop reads CASSPESTSAYEQYF. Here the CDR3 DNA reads TGTGCCAGCAGTCCGGAGTCGACTAGCGCCTACGAGCAGTACTTC.

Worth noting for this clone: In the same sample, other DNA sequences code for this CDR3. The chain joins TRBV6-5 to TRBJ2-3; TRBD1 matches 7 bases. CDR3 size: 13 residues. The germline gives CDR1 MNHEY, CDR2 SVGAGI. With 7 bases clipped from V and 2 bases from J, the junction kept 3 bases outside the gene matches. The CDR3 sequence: CASTGQNTDTQYF. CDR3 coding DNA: TGTGCCAGCACGGGACAGAACACAGATACGCAGTATTTT.

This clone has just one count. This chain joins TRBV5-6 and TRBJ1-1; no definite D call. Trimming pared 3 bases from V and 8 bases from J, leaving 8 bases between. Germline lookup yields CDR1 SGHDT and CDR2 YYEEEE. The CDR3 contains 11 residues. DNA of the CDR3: TGTGCCAGCAGCTCGTATTCGGAAGCTTTCTTT. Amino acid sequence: CASSSYSEAFF.

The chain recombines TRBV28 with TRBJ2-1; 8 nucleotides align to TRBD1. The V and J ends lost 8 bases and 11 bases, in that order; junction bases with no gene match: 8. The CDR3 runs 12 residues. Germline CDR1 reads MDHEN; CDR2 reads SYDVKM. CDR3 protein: CASGRRGQKQFF. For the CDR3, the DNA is TGTGCCAGCGGCCGCAGGGGGCAGAAGCAGTTCTTC.

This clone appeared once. CDR3 amino acids: CASSLEFRGGTDTQYF. In nucleotides, the CDR3 is TGTGCCAGCAGCTTAGAGTTCAGGGGGGGCACAGATACGCAGTATTTT. The rearrangement joins TRBV7-9 to TRBJ2-3; D might be TRBD1 (7 bases). Trimming pared 1 base from V and 1 base from J, leaving 12 bases between. The germline CDR1 and CDR2 sequences are SEHNR and FQNEAQ (reference sequence). CDR3 length equals 16 residues.